The clone carrying this TCR beta chain was seen a few times. Its antigen remains unidentified. The treatment is: roughly 10-day PBMC culture with coronavirus spike peptide pools or control peptides (ViraFEST assay). These CD4+ T cells came from an unexposed donor, sampled before the COVID-19 pandemic (2011-2018). At the Johns Hopkins FTIC core, DNA taken from cultured CD4+ T cells was sequenced by way of the Oncomine TCR Beta short-read assay. DNA came from CD4+ T cells after culture. A single record per CDR3 protein comes from TCRdb applying MiXCR to the PCR reads. The sample records 11,000 or so distinct CDR3 sequences, approximately 37% being singletons. V was clipped by 7 bases and J by 4 bases, with 19 bases between them. Germline V gives CDR1 SNHLY, CDR2 FYNNEI. The CDR3 runs 15 residues. These data originate in a study of vaccination and CD4 T cells after COVID-19.

The origin of this receptor is a human donor in good health. The J gene is TRBJ1-1, the V gene TRBV2; D call uncertain. Material: CD4+ T cells from blood, cultured in vitro. The CDR3 nucleotides are TGTGCCAGCACCCCGGAAGGACTCGGGAGCACTGAAGCTTTCTTT. Protein: CASTPEGLGSTEAFF.